Presented here are 21 T cell receptor beta chains from one specimen sequenced in a study of CD8 T cells in Susac syndrome. Random hexamers primed reverse transcription of about 0.45 to 1 ug RNA. From the immunoSEQ multiplex PCR reads, TCRdb called clonotypes with MiXCR, one entry per CDR3 protein. Of over 100,000 distinct CDR3 sequences in the sample, less than 97% were seen once. The sequencing input was CD4+ T cells from PBMCs. These receptors were taken from a human donor in good health.

The rearrangement links TRBV24-1 to TRBJ2-5; 7 bases line up with TRBD1. The V gene end was trimmed by 5 bases and the J gene end by 5 bases; junction bases not matched to a gene: 4. The germline V gene encodes CDR1 KGHDR and CDR2 SFDVKD. The CDR3 contains 13 residues. This CDR3 reads CATSAGTVETQYF. The CDR3 DNA reads as TGTGCCACCAGTGCCGGGACAGTGGAGACCCAGTACTTC.

The V call is TRBV9, the J call TRBJ1-6; weak D call: TRBD1 (5 bases). The CDR3 extends over 14 amino acids. CDR1 SGDLS and CDR2 YYNGEE come from the germline V gene. Trimming cost V 0 bases and J 9 bases, with 10 bases left between them. The CDR3: CASSVEGTGSPLHF. DNA of the CDR3: TGTGCCAGCAGCGTAGAGGGGACGGGTTCACCCCTCCACTTT.

The V and J genes are TRBV18 and TRBJ2-7, with 11 bases aligning to TRBD1. V lost 5 bases to trimming and J lost 4 bases; unmatched junction nucleotides: 7. The CDR3 length is 15 residues. Germline V gene sequence: CDR1 KGHSH, CDR2 LQKENI. DNA of the CDR3: TGTGCCAGCTCAGCTTCCGGGACAGGGGGTTACGAGCAGTACTTC. Residues: CASSASGTGGYEQYF.

The CDR3 sequence is CSVGAAVFSNQPQHF. For the CDR3, the DNA is TGCAGCGTTGGTGCGGCAGTTTTTAGCAATCAGCCCCAGCATTTT. V gene TRBV29-1 combines with J gene TRBJ1-5; D gene uncertain. With 4 bases removed from V and 0 bases from J, the gap between germline ends came to 13 bases. The germline CDR1 and CDR2 sequences are SQVTM and ANQGSEA. The CDR3 spans 15 residues.

The chain has TRBV6-1 and TRBJ2-7; 8 nucleotides line up with TRBD2. Germline CDR1 reads MNHNS; CDR2 reads SASEGT. V lost 5 bases, J lost 4 bases, and 13 bases stayed unmatched. CDR3 size: 16 residues. CDR3 sequence: CASSRTGGAIGYEQYF. CDR3 DNA: TGTGCCAGCAGTCGTACCGGGGGGGCAATAGGGTACGAGCAGTACTTC.

CDR3 residues: CASAGTSGETQYF. DNA for the CDR3: TGCGCCAGCGCCGGGACTAGCGGAGAGACCCAGTACTTC. The rearrangement joins TRBV5-1 to TRBJ2-5, with TRBD2 matching 11 bases. CDR1 is SGHRS, CDR2 YFSETQ, per germline. Trimming at V came to 7 bases and at J to 4 bases, leaving 3 bases not matched to a gene. The CDR3 covers 13 residues.

This chain links TRBV9 with TRBJ2-5; D unclear. The CDR3 is 14 residues long. V gave up 0 bases and J gave up 0 bases, with 6 bases separating them. The germline CDR1 and CDR2 sequences are SGDLS and YYNGEE. The CDR3, as DNA: TGTGCCAGCAGCGTAGAAGCGTACCAAGAGACCCAGTACTTC. Translation: CASSVEAYQETQYF.

J is TRBJ1-4 and V is TRBV7-9; D gene unclear. Germline assignment: CDR1 SEHNR and CDR2 FQNEAQ (reference sequence). V was clipped by 3 bases and J by 4 bases, with 9 bases between them. The CDR3 is 14 amino acids. The CDR3 nucleotides are TGTGCCAGCAGCTTTTCCGGACTTAATGAAAAACTGTTTTTT. This codes for CASSFSGLNEKLFF.

This chain links TRBV20-1 with TRBJ2-3, with 9 bases aligning to TRBD1. In germline, CDR1 is DFQATT, CDR2 SNEGSKA (reference sequence). CDR3 size: 14 residues. J gave up 1 base and V 5 bases, and 4 bases lay outside the gene matches. Here the CDR3 reads CSAEGTGRTDTQYF. CDR3 coding DNA: TGCAGTGCTGAGGGGACAGGGCGCACAGATACGCAGTATTTT.

This chain connects TRBV24-1 to TRBJ2-1; TRBD1 agrees at 9 bases. V gave up 3 bases and J gave up 7 bases; unmatched junction bases: 12. The CDR3 contains 17 residues. Per germline, CDR1 KGHDR and CDR2 SFDVKD. The CDR3 loop is CATSDPRSGTGWNEQFF. The CDR3 nucleotides are TGTGCCACCAGTGATCCTAGGTCCGGGACAGGGTGGAATGAGCAGTTCTTC.

Here the CDR3 DNA reads TGTGCCAGCAGCCAAGATGCTGGAAACACCATATATTTT. Its protein product is CASSQDAGNTIYF. The V call is TRBV3-1, the J call TRBJ1-3; D unclear. Trimming left V 0 bases short and J 2 bases short, with 2 bases between. This CDR3 has 13 amino acids. The germline CDR1 and CDR2 sequences are LGHDT and YNNKEL (reference sequence).

This chain connects TRBV12-3 or TRBV12-4 to TRBJ2-7, with TRBD2 matching 10 bases. V shed 5 bases and J 6 bases; nucleotides not matched to a gene: 13. The CDR3 has 16 residues. The CDR3 protein is CASSLRGSGGASEQYF. The DNA of the CDR3 is TGTGCCAGCAGTCTCCGGGGAAGCGGGGGGGCGTCCGAGCAGTACTTC.

This sequence joins TRBV3-1 and TRBJ1-1, with D possibly being TRBD1 (5 bases). This CDR3 comprises 15 residues. Germline V CDR1 and CDR2: LGHDT, YNNKEL (reference sequence). Trimming removed 4 bases from V and 4 bases from J, with 16 bases in between. The CDR3 bases are TGTGCCAGCAGCCGAGACGGGGCGGTTGCCACTGAAGCTTTCTTT. Its translation is CASSRDGAVATEAFF. Combining the CDR3 with reference TRBV3-1 and TRBJ1-1 gives the whole variable domain DTAVSQTPKYLVTQMGNDKSIKCEQNLGHDTMYWYKQDSKKFLKIMFSYNNKELIINETVPNRFSPKSPDKAHLNLHINSLELGDSAVYFCASSRDGAVATEAFFGQGTRLTVV.

In the case of this clonotype: At one end, the junction sequence differs from germline, possibly due to a read error. The chain links TRBV4-1 to TRBJ2-7; possibly TRBD2 for D (6 bases). This CDR3 has 14 residues. Germline assignment: CDR1 MGHRA and CDR2 YSYEKL. The CDR3 sequence: CASKPGLASHEQYF. As DNA, the CDR3 is TGCGCCAGCAAACCGGGACTGGCCTCCCACGAGCAGTACTTC.

This rearrangement joins TRBV28 to TRBJ2-6; 10 nucleotides align to TRBD1. V lost 6 bases to trimming and J lost 1 base; unmatched junction nucleotides: 9. The CDR3 runs 18 residues. Germline V CDR1 and CDR2: MDHEN, SYDVKM. CDR3 amino acids: CASSPWGQGNSGANVLTF. The CDR3 DNA is TGTGCCAGCAGCCCATGGGGACAGGGGAATTCTGGGGCCAACGTCCTGACTTTC.

The genes are TRBV4-3 and TRBJ2-2, with TRBD2 matching over 10 bases. V lost 0 bases and J lost 1; bases outside the gene matches: 2. Germline V lookup: CDR1 LGHNA, CDR2 YSLEER. This CDR3 region has 17 residues. The CDR3 spells CASSQDRLAGNTGELFF. Written as DNA, the CDR3 is TGCGCCAGCAGCCAAGATAGACTAGCGGGGAACACCGGGGAGCTGTTTTTT.

This chain uses TRBV7-2 with TRBJ1-2; D unclear. V lost 8 bases to trimming and J lost 6 bases, with 16 bases between them. The V gene's germline CDR1 is SGHTA and CDR2 FQGNSA. This CDR3 is 13 amino acids long. This CDR3 is CASLAGRVDGYTF. The CDR3 coding sequence is TGTGCCAGCTTGGCTGGGCGGGTAGATGGCTACACCTTC.

The J gene is TRBJ2-5, the V gene TRBV1; TRBD1 reflects the table's D call only, with no check against the DNA. TRBV1 is flagged as a pseudogene. CDR3 length: 18 amino acids. CDR3 region: CTSRGLTRDRGTQETQYF. The CDR3 DNA reads as TGCACCAGCAGGGGGTTGACTCGGGACAGGGGAACGCAAGAGACCCAGTACTTC.

The chain employs TRBV30 and TRBJ2-3, with TRBD2 matching over 11 bases. Germline CDR1 is GTSNPN and CDR2 is SVGIG (reference sequence). The CDR3 length is 16 residues. V lost 4 bases, J lost 3 bases, and 9 bases stayed unmatched. The CDR3 spells CAWTPTSGGPTDTQYF. DNA of the CDR3: TGTGCCTGGACACCTACTAGCGGGGGTCCGACAGATACGCAGTATTTT.

The chain couples TRBV20-1 to TRBJ2-5; D perhaps matches TRBD2 (5 bases). Germline assignment: CDR1 DFQATT and CDR2 SNEGSKA (reference sequence). There are 15 residues in the CDR3. The V end lost 7 bases, the J end lost 5 bases, and 23 bases lay between the germline ends. The CDR3 region has the DNA TGCAGTGTTGGTCCCCGGACTTTTCGGAGGGAGACCCAGTACTTC. Its translation is CSVGPRTFRRETQYF.

This clonotype was picked up one time. This chain uses TRBV9 with TRBJ1-5; D gene ambiguous. This CDR3 is 15 amino acids long. Germline CDR1 SGDLS, CDR2 YYNGEE. V dropped 0 bases and J dropped 3 bases, with 10 bases sitting between them. The CDR3 DNA is TGTGCCAGCAGCGTAGACGGGCAAGACAATCAGCCCCAGCATTTT. Its protein product is CASSVDGQDNQPQHF.